This TCR beta chain was retrieved from a study of T cell responses to AZD1222 COVID-19 vaccine. Points on this clone: Additional DNA sequences in this sample encode the identical CDR3.

This CDR3 contains 11 residues. Germline CDR1 is SGHAT and CDR2 is FQNNGV. V gave up 1 base and J gave up 9 bases, with 4 bases separating them. The repertoire was sequenced with immunoSEQ multiplex PCR; TCRdb's copy has only in-frame clones and lacks some. The table has 130,000 to 150,000 clones, about 89% seen once. The chain uses TRBV11-2 and TRBJ2-1; no clear D gene. The material sequenced was peripheral blood, taken on day 0 of MenACWY control vaccination. The TCR originated in an adult in good health. The CDR3 loop is CASSLGSEQFF. In nucleotides, the CDR3 is TGTGCCAGCAGCTTAGGTAGTGAGCAGTTCTTC.